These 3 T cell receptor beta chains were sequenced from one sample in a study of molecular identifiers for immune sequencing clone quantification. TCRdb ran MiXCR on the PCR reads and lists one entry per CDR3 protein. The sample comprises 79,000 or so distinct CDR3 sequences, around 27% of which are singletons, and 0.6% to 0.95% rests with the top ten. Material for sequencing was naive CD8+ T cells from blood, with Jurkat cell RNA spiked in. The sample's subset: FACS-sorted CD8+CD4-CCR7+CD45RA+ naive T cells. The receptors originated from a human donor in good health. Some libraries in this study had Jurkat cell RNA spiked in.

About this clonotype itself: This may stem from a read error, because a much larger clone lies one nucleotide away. Here the CDR3 reads CASSLGLGTEDTEYF. The CDR3 nucleotides read TGTGCTAGCAGCTTAGGTCTAGGGACGGAAGATACGGAGTATTTT. This sequence joins TRBV7-7 and TRBJ2-3; D could derive from TRBD1 or TRBD2 (5 bases each). Germline V gives CDR1 SSHAT, CDR2 FNYEAQ (reference sequence). This CDR3 has 15 residues.

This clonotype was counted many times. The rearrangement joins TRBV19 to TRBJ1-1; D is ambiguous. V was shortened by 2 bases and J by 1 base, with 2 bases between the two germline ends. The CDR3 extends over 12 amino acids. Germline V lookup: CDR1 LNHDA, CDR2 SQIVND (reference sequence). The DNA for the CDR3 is TGTGCCAGTAGTATATCGAACACTGAAGCTTTCTTT. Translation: CASSISNTEAFF.

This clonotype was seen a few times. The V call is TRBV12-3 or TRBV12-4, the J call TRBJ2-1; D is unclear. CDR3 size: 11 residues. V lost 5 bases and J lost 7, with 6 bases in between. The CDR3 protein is CASSPSNEQFF. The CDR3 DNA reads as TGTGCCAGCAGTCCCAGTAATGAGCAGTTCTTC.